The 15 T cell receptor beta chains below all came from one sample that was sequenced in a study of T cell clonality in common variable immunodeficiency. The protocol was immunoSEQ multiplex PCR, while the TCRdb copy is restricted to in-frame clones and leaves out a portion. The sample yields some 60,000 clones, without any singletons. The material sequenced was peripheral blood mononuclear cells. The receptors originated from a person aged 18-70 years in good health.

In this sample, this clone turned up many times. The chain's CDR3 is CAISSGQLNSGANVLTF. The covered CDR3 bases are TGTGCCATCTCCTCGGGACAGCTTAACTCTGGGGCCAACGTC. V gene TRBV10-3 combines with J gene TRBJ2-6, with 7 positions matching TRBD1. The read terminates 3 residues ahead of where the CDR3 ends, so the germline J gene completes it. CDR1 and CDR2 (germline): ENHRY, SYGVKD. This CDR3 region has 17 residues. Unmatched junction bases numbered 10, after V lost 8 bases and J lost 0 bases.

This clone was seen repeatedly, ten times or more. The CDR3 end falls 3 residues outside the read, so it is completed with the germline J gene. The V and J genes are TRBV5-4 and TRBJ2-5, with 8 bases that match TRBD1. The trim removed 4 bases at V and 5 bases at J, leaving 13 bases unmatched. Germline V gene lookup returns CDR1 SGHNT and CDR2 YYREEE (reference sequence). There are 16 residues in the CDR3. CDR3 loop: CASSGAGGPQEETQYF. The sequenced part of the CDR3 DNA is TGTGCCAGCAGCGGGGCAGGGGGCCCCCAGGAGGAGACC.

This clone was seen repeatedly, ten times or more. Coverage ceases 3 residues before the CDR3 finishes, and the germline J gene fills in the end. This chain uses TRBV30 with TRBJ1-2; D unresolved. The germline CDR1 and CDR2 sequences are GTSNPN and SVGIG (reference sequence). The V end lost 5 bases, the J end lost 5 bases, and 9 bases lay between the germline ends. The CDR3 runs 11 residues. CDR3 DNA, as far as it was read: TGTGCCTGGTGCCAGAAATATGGC. Its translation: CAWCQKYG. The whole CDR3 protein is CAWCQKYGYTF.

This clone showed up many times. The read terminates 3 residues before the CDR3 end, so the remaining end is supplied by the germline J gene. This chain connects TRBV2 to TRBJ1-6; TRBD1 is a possible D gene (6 bases). The V end was cut by 6 bases, the J end by 7 bases, with 16 bases between. This CDR3 is built from 15 residues. The V gene's germline CDR1 is SNHLY and CDR2 FYNNEI. CDR3 bases read: TGTGCCAGCAGAGAGACGACAGGCGAAAATTCACCC. It codes for CASRETTGENSP. The CDR3 as a whole reads CASRETTGENSPLHF.

The table lists this clone with many counts. The read falls 3 residues short of the CDR3 end, and the missing part is taken from the germline J gene. V gene TRBV19 combines with J gene TRBJ2-4; 7 nucleotides align to TRBD2. From germline, CDR1 is LNHDA and CDR2 SQIVND (reference sequence). The length of the CDR3 is 17 residues. V dropped 1 base and J dropped 3; count of bases not matched to a gene: 9. The sequenced CDR3 bases are TGTGCCAGTAGTATAGTGCACGGCGGGAGCGTCAAAAACATT. It is translated as CASSIVHGGSVKNI. The full-length CDR3 reads as CASSIVHGGSVKNIQYF.

This clone appeared many times. The CDR3 end falls 3 residues outside the read, so it is completed with the germline J gene. This chain joins TRBV11-3 and TRBJ2-1; D gene ambiguous. Germline values: CDR1 SGHNT, CDR2 YENEEA. The CDR3 spans 11 residues. V lost 4 bases to trimming and J lost 8 bases, with 6 bases between them. CDR3: CASSSSDEQFF. The sequenced part of the CDR3 DNA is TGTGCCAGCAGCTCAAGCGATGAG.

This clone showed up many times. From the germline J gene comes the end of the CDR3, since the read stops 3 residues before it. The rearrangement joins TRBV7-2 to TRBJ2-7; 13 nucleotides align to TRBD2. The V and J ends lost 5 bases and 0 bases, in that order; junction bases with no gene match: 1. The CDR3 extends over 15 amino acids. CDR1 is SGHTA and CDR2 is FQGNSA in the germline V gene. CDR3 DNA, as far as it was read: TGTGCCAGCAGCGGGACTAGCGGGGCCTCCTACGAG. As protein: CASSGTSGASYE. The full CDR3 reads CASSGTSGASYEQYF.

Many counts were recorded for this clone. The DNA ends 3 residues before the CDR3 does, and the rest of the CDR3 is filled in from the germline J gene. V and J are TRBV5-1 and TRBJ2-1; TRBD2 agrees at 13 bases. Trimming at V came to 4 bases and at J to 6 bases, leaving 7 bases not matched to a gene. Germline V gene lookup returns CDR1 SGHRS and CDR2 YFSETQ. The CDR3 has 16 residues. The CDR3 here is CASSQRTSGSSNEQFF. The covered CDR3 bases are TGCGCCAGCAGCCAGCGGACTAGCGGGAGTTCCAATGAG.

Regarding this clone: The read stops 3 residues short of the end of the CDR3; the missing end is completed from the germline J gene. The chain uses TRBV20-1 and TRBJ2-3; 10 nucleotides line up with TRBD2. CDR3 size: 16 residues. Germline V gene lookup returns CDR1 DFQATT and CDR2 SNEGSKA (reference sequence). The CDR3 here is CSARELSGRAGETQYF. The sequenced CDR3 bases are TGCAGTGCTAGAGAACTAAGCGGGAGGGCCGGAGAGACG.

This clone was seen at least ten times. The CDR3 end lies 3 residues beyond the end of the read and is filled in from the germline J gene. The chain links TRBV7-8 to TRBJ2-7, with D perhaps TRBD2 (7 bases). The CDR3 sequence is 15 residues long. In germline, CDR1 is SGHVS, CDR2 FQNEAQ. Between the trimmed V and J ends, which lost 5 bases and 4 bases, there was a span of 18 bases. The CDR3 bases that were read are TGTGCCAGCAGCCTTGGGCAGGGGAGGGGGTACGAG. Its translation: CASSLGQGRGYE. The complete CDR3 protein is CASSLGQGRGYEQYF.

This clone showed up many times. The read ends 3 residues shy of where the CDR3 ends; the end is completed using the germline J gene. V usage is TRBV5-1 and J usage is TRBJ1-1; unclear D gene. This CDR3 has 15 amino acids. V lost 0 bases and J lost 6, with 15 bases in between. Per germline, CDR1 SGHRS and CDR2 YFSETQ. CDR3 loop: CASSLDTAPEAEAFF. CDR3 bases read: TGCGCCAGCAGCTTGGACACAGCCCCGGAAGCTGAA.

This clone was seen at least ten times. The DNA ends 3 residues before the CDR3 does, and the rest of the CDR3 is filled in from the germline J gene. This chain connects TRBV7-9 to TRBJ2-1; 10 nucleotides match TRBD2. The CDR3 has 14 residues. V was pared by 6 bases and J by 6 bases, with 5 bases of the junction left unmatched. Per the germline V gene, CDR1 is SEHNR and CDR2 is FQNEAQ (reference sequence). Incomplete CDR3 DNA: TGTGCCAGCAGAGATACTAGCGGGATCAATGAG. Translation gives CASRDTSGINE. The entire CDR3 protein is CASRDTSGINEQFF.

This clone was seen at least ten times. The sequenced fragment ends 3 residues before the CDR3 boundary, so the rest is inferred from the germline J gene. The J gene is TRBJ2-5, the V gene TRBV20-1; tentative D call: TRBD1 (6 bases). The CDR3 runs 13 residues. Between the trimmed V and J ends, which lost 3 bases and 5 bases, there was a span of 13 bases. CDR1 is DFQATT and CDR2 is SNEGSKA in the germline V gene (reference sequence). CDR3 protein: CSARPTGSETQYF. The CDR3 DNA, read in part, is TGCAGTGCTAGGCCTACAGGGAGTGAGACC.

This clone has a count of ten or more. The DNA ends 3 residues before the CDR3 does, and the rest of the CDR3 is filled in from the germline J gene. The V gene is TRBV12-3 or TRBV12-4, the J gene TRBJ2-7; D gene unclear. V was pared by 3 bases and J by 4 bases, with 4 bases between. The CDR3 covers 11 residues. Here the CDR3 reads CASSFAYEQYF. The DNA read from the CDR3 is TGTGCCAGCAGTTTTGCGTACGAG.

This clone was found many times. The observed sequence ends 3 residues before the CDR3 terminus, with the missing tail filled in from the germline J gene. The chain uses TRBV27 and TRBJ2-6, with TRBD1 as a possible D gene (6 bases). The germline gives CDR1 MNHEY, CDR2 SMNVEV (reference sequence). This CDR3 is 16 amino acids long. V lost 0 bases and J lost 2, with 8 bases in between. The sequenced part of the CDR3 DNA is TGTGCCAGCAGTTTATCGGGGACAACTGGGGCCAACGTC. It encodes CASSLSGTTGANV. The CDR3 in full is CASSLSGTTGANVLTF.